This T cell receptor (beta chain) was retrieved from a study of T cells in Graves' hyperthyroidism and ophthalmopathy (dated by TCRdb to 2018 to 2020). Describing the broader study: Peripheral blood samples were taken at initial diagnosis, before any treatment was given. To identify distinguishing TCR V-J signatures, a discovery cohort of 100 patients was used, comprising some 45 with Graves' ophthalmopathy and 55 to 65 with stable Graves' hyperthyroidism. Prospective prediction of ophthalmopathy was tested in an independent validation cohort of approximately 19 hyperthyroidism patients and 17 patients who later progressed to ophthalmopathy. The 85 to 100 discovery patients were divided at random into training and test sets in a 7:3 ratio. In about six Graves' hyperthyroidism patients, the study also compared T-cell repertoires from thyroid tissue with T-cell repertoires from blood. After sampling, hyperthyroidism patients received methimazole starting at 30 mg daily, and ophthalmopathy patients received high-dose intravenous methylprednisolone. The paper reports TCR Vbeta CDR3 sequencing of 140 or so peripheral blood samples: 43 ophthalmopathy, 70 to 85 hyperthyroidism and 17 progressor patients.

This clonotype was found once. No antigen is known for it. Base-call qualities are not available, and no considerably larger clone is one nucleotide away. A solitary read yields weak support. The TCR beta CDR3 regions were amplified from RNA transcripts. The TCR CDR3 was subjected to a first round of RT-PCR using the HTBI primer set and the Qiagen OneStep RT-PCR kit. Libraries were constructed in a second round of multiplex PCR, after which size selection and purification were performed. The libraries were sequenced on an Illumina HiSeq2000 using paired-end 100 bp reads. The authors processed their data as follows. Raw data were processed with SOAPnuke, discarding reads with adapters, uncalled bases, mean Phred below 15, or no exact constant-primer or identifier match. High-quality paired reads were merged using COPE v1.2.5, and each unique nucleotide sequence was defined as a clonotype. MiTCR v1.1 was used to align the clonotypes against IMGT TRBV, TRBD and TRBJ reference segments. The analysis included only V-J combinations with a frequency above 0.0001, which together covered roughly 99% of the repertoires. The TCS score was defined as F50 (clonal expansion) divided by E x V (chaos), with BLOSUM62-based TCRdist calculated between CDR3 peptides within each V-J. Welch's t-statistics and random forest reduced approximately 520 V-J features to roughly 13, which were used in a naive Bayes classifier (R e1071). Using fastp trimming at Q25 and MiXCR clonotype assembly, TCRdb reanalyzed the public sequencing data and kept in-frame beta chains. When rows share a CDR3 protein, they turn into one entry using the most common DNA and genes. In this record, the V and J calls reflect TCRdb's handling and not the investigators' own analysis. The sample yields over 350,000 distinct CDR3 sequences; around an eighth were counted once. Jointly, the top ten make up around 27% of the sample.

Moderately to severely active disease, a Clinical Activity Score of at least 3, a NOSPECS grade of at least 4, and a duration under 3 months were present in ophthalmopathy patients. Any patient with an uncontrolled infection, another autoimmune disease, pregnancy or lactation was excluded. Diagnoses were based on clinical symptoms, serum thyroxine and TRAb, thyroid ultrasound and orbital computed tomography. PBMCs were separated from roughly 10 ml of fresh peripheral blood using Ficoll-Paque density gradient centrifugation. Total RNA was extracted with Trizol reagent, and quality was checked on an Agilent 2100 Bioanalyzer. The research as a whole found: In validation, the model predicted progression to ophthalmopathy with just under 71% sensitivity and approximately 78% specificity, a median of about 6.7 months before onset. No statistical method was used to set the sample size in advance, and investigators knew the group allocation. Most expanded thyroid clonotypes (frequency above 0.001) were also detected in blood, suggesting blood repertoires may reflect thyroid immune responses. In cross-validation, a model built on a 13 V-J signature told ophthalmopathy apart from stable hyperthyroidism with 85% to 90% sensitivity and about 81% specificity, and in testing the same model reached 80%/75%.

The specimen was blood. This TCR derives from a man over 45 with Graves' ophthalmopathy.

The CDR3 amino acid sequence is: CSAQVAHEQYF. Read as DNA, the sequence is TGCAGCGCGCAGGTTGCCCACGAGCAGTACTTC. Recombination connected TRBV29-1 to TRBJ2-7; the D gene cannot be named for sure. In the germline V gene, CDR1 corresponds to SQVTM and CDR2 to ANQGSEA. The CDR3 has 11 amino acids, counting the end cysteine and phenylalanine. Just the 33-base CDR3 DNA is kept, in frame starting at base 1. V is shortened by 7 bases, J by 5 bases, and the region joining them spans 12 bases.